Listed below are T cell receptor beta chains from one sample, sequenced in a study of response to subunit inactivated influenza vaccine. TCRdb used MiXCR to reprocess the RT-PCR reads, holding one entry per CDR3 protein. The table records 700,000 to 900,000 distinct CDR3 sequences, 21% of them present only once. Sequencing used PBMCs from blood, obtained roughly 5 days after vaccination. These receptors were taken from a man over 45 who received an inactivated influenza vaccine. Both conserved end residues are part of each CDR3. The D gene is left open where the match is weak. Expanded clones get a size class; other rows say once, few or many, or leave the size out.

clone size: NA; D gene: TRBD1; V gene: TRBV10-2; J gene: TRBJ2-2; CDR3 protein: CASRRPGQVNTGELFF; CDR3 DNA: TGCGCCAGCAGGAGACCGGGACAGGTGAACACCGGGGAGCTGTTTTTT
clone size: NA; D gene: TRBD2; V gene: TRBV4-2; J gene: TRBJ2-3; CDR3 protein: CASSQDRTSGTDTQYF; CDR3 DNA: TGTGCCAGCAGCCAAGATAGGACTAGCGGCACAGATACGCAGTATTTT
clone size: NA; D gene: NA; V gene: TRBV5-1; J gene: TRBJ2-7; CDR3 protein: CASSLEGSRAYEQYF; CDR3 DNA: TGCGCCAGCAGCTTGGAGGGGTCTAGGGCCTACGAGCAGTACTTC
clone size: NA; D gene: TRBD1; V gene: TRBV20-1; J gene: TRBJ2-5; CDR3 protein: CSAIPRDRDLETQYF; CDR3 DNA: TGCAGTGCTATTCCCCGGGACAGGGATTTAGAGACCCAGTACTTC
clone size: NA; D gene: TRBD1; V gene: TRBV5-1; J gene: TRBJ2-4; CDR3 protein: CASSLGSTGTGISNIQYF; CDR3 DNA: TGCGCCAGCAGCTTGGGTAGTACGGGGACAGGGATTTCAAACATTCAGTACTTC
clone size: few; D gene: TRBD1; V gene: TRBV9; J gene: TRBJ2-1; CDR3 protein: CASSAPGQGTYNEQFF; CDR3 DNA: TGTGCCAGCAGCGCACCGGGACAGGGGACCTACAATGAGCAGTTCTTC
clone size: NA; D gene: NA; V gene: TRBV20-1; J gene: TRBJ1-3; CDR3 protein: CSARDRSGNTTYF; CDR3 DNA: TGCAGTGCTAGAGACAGGTCAGGAAACACCACATATTTT
clone size: many; D gene: NA; V gene: TRBV12-3/TRBV12-4; J gene: TRBJ2-3; CDR3 protein: CASSQDFGADTQYF; CDR3 DNA: TGTGCCAGCAGCCAGGACTTCGGGGCAGATACGCAGTATTTT
clone size: NA; D gene: TRBD1; V gene: TRBV20-1; J gene: TRBJ1-2; CDR3 protein: CSARAQGAFYGYTF; CDR3 DNA: TGCAGTGCTAGGGCGCAGGGGGCGTTCTATGGCTACACCTTC
clone size: NA; D gene: TRBD1; V gene: TRBV7-2; J gene: TRBJ2-3; CDR3 protein: CASSLPGGYEDTQYF; CDR3 DNA: TGTGCCAGCAGCTTGCCAGGGGGCTACGAAGATACGCAGTATTTT
clone size: NA; D gene: NA; V gene: TRBV27; J gene: TRBJ2-1; CDR3 protein: CASGRLLGNEQFF; CDR3 DNA: TGTGCCAGCGGACGTCTCCTAGGCAATGAGCAGTTCTTC
clone size: NA; D gene: NA; V gene: TRBV10-3; J gene: TRBJ2-7; CDR3 protein: CAISEIPGYSSYEQYF; CDR3 DNA: TGTGCCATCAGTGAAATTCCGGGGTACAGTTCCTACGAGCAGTACTTC
clone size: NA; D gene: NA; V gene: TRBV7-9; J gene: TRBJ2-3; CDR3 protein: CASSFTRAPTDTQYF; CDR3 DNA: TGTGCCAGCAGCTTTACGAGGGCCCCCACAGATACGCAGTATTTT
clone size: NA; D gene: TRBD2; V gene: TRBV7-7; J gene: TRBJ2-3; CDR3 protein: CASSLGVAGGPDTQYF; CDR3 DNA: TGTGCTAGCAGCTTAGGGGTAGCGGGGGGGCCAGATACGCAGTATTTT
clone size: NA; D gene: NA; V gene: TRBV29-1; J gene: TRBJ1-4; CDR3 protein: CSVEDEDRPNEKLFF; CDR3 DNA: TGCAGCGTTGAAGATGAGGACAGACCTAATGAAAAACTGTTTTTT
clone size: few; D gene: NA; V gene: TRBV7-9; J gene: TRBJ1-1; CDR3 protein: CASSPGQQAFF; CDR3 DNA: TGTGCCAGCAGCCCCGGACAGCAAGCTTTCTTT
clone size: NA; D gene: NA; V gene: TRBV24-1; J gene: TRBJ2-5; CDR3 protein: CATSPDSQETQYF; CDR3 DNA: TGTGCCACCAGTCCTGACAGTCAAGAGACCCAGTACTTC
clone size: once; D gene: NA; V gene: TRBV5-6; J gene: TRBJ2-7; CDR3 protein: CASSHPLGLSSYEQYF; CDR3 DNA: TGTGCCAGCAGCCATCCCCTGGGACTTTCCTCCTACGAGCAGTACTTC
clone size: NA; D gene: TRBD2; V gene: TRBV20-1; J gene: TRBJ2-3; CDR3 protein: CSARGETSGAFTDTQYF; CDR3 DNA: TGCAGTGCTAGGGGGGAGACTAGCGGGGCTTTCACAGATACGCAGTATTTT
clone size: few; D gene: NA; V gene: TRBV7-6; J gene: TRBJ2-3; CDR3 protein: CASSSFGLNPDTQYF; CDR3 DNA: TGTGCCAGCAGCAGCTTTGGACTAAACCCAGATACGCAGTATTTT
clone size: few; D gene: TRBD2; V gene: TRBV7-2; J gene: TRBJ2-3; CDR3 protein: CASSLDGGATDTQYF; CDR3 DNA: TGTGCCAGCAGCTTAGACGGGGGGGCCACAGATACGCAGTATTTT
clone size: few; D gene: TRBD2; V gene: TRBV10-3; J gene: TRBJ2-7; CDR3 protein: CAISERREGSYEQYF; CDR3 DNA: TGTGCCATCAGTGAAAGGCGGGAGGGTTCCTACGAGCAGTACTTC
clone size: NA; D gene: TRBD1; V gene: TRBV4-1; J gene: TRBJ2-7; CDR3 protein: CASSHRTGSYEQYF; CDR3 DNA: TGCGCCAGCAGCCATCGGACAGGATCGTACGAGCAGTACTTC
clone size: few; D gene: NA; V gene: TRBV7-8; J gene: TRBJ2-7; CDR3 protein: CASSLDIVGEQYF; CDR3 DNA: TGTGCCAGCAGCTTGGACATAGTAGGGGAGCAGTACTTC
clone size: NA; D gene: TRBD2; V gene: TRBV19; J gene: TRBJ2-1; CDR3 protein: CASRNSGTTYNEQFF; CDR3 DNA: TGTGCCAGTAGGAATAGCGGGACGACCTACAATGAGCAGTTCTTC
clone size: few; D gene: NA; V gene: TRBV7-2; J gene: TRBJ2-1; CDR3 protein: CASSLEWNEQFF; CDR3 DNA: TGTGCCAGCAGCTTAGAATGGAATGAGCAGTTCTTC
clone size: NA; D gene: NA; V gene: TRBV29-1; J gene: TRBJ2-1; CDR3 protein: CSVRGLGGYNEQFF; CDR3 DNA: TGCAGCGTCCGAGGACTTGGTGGATACAATGAGCAGTTCTTC
clone size: NA; D gene: NA; V gene: TRBV7-2; J gene: TRBJ1-2; CDR3 protein: CASSLGEYANYGYTF; CDR3 DNA: TGTGCCAGCAGCTTAGGGGAATATGCTAACTATGGCTACACCTTC
clone size: NA; D gene: NA; V gene: TRBV5-6; J gene: TRBJ1-1; CDR3 protein: CASSFFQNTEAFF; CDR3 DNA: TGTGCCAGCAGCTTTTTCCAGAACACTGAAGCTTTCTTT
clone size: NA; D gene: NA; V gene: TRBV4-1; J gene: TRBJ1-1; CDR3 protein: CASSQVTYSSIDTEAFF; CDR3 DNA: TGCGCCAGCAGCCAAGTGACCTACAGTTCTATTGACACTGAAGCTTTCTTT
clone size: few; D gene: TRBD2; V gene: TRBV4-3; J gene: TRBJ2-1; CDR3 protein: CASSPMTSGSSDEQFF; CDR3 DNA: TGCGCCAGCAGCCCTATGACTAGCGGGAGTTCTGATGAGCAGTTCTTC
clone size: many; D gene: TRBD2; V gene: TRBV29-1; J gene: TRBJ2-1; CDR3 protein: CSVSLAGVINEQFF; CDR3 DNA: TGCAGCGTTTCACTAGCGGGAGTTATCAATGAGCAGTTCTTC
clone size: many; D gene: TRBD1; V gene: TRBV29-1; J gene: TRBJ1-2; CDR3 protein: CSVISEGGYDRGLNYGYTF; CDR3 DNA: TGCAGCGTTATAAGCGAAGGGGGGTACGACAGGGGGCTCAACTATGGCTACACCTTC
clone size: few; D gene: NA; V gene: TRBV3-1; J gene: TRBJ2-7; CDR3 protein: CASSQPLTGRSYEQYF; CDR3 DNA: TGTGCCAGCAGCCAACCCCTGACGGGCCGGTCCTACGAGCAGTACTTC
clone size: few; D gene: NA; V gene: TRBV7-8; J gene: TRBJ2-7; CDR3 protein: CASSLQEFSYEQYF; CDR3 DNA: TGTGCCAGCAGCCTCCAGGAGTTCTCCTACGAGCAGTACTTC
clone size: NA; D gene: TRBD2; V gene: TRBV7-3; J gene: TRBJ2-1; CDR3 protein: CASSPGGAGVTNEQFF; CDR3 DNA: TGTGCCAGCAGCCCCGGCGGAGCGGGAGTAACCAATGAGCAGTTCTTC